This entry describes one T cell receptor (beta chain). No antigen is known for it. The source of the sample is a study of T cells in localized non-small cell lung cancer. Notes on the study in general: Median detection of top 100 tumor clones in adjacent lung was 57 clones. Sequencing covered just one tumor region, so heterogeneity cannot be ruled out.

CDR3 length: 12 amino acids. V lost 1 base and J lost 4, with 2 bases in between. CDR1 is KGHSY and CDR2 is FQNENV in the germline V gene. Method: immunoSEQ multiplex PCR; TCRdb's copy keeps in-frame clones and lacks some. The sample records fewer than 100,000 clones, approximately 80% being singletons. This receptor was obtained from a female donor at least 60 years old with stage I lung adenocarcinoma. The V and J genes are TRBV16 and TRBJ1-5, with D unresolved. The sample in question was peripheral blood, obtained before any cancer treatment. The CDR3 region has the DNA TGTGCCAGCAGCCAATATAATCAGCCCCAGCATTTT. Translated, it gives CASSQYNQPQHF.